Below are 9 T cell receptor beta chains sequenced from a single sample in a study of T-cell memory formation after mild COVID-19 (dated by TCRdb to the early 2020s). The library relied on 5' RACE. Sequencing took place on an Illumina NovaSeq 6000. The public reads were reprocessed in TCRdb via fastp at Q25 and MiXCR, keeping in-frame beta chains. Every distinct CDR3 protein forms one entry, paired with its most common genes and DNA. The sample table shows about 430,000 distinct CDR3 sequences, and around 24% are seen once. The ten largest clones represent around 8.7% of the sample. The sequenced material came from PBMCs or a T cell subset sorted from them (not recorded which). These receptors were collected from an adult woman who had mild COVID-19 (a few samples of this study predate the infection). The sample titles of this study are shuffled in the database, so cell type and time point are left out; the donor was told from shared clones.

Worth noting for this clonotype: One end of the junction does not line up with germline, which may come from a read error. The rearrangement uses TRBV7-7 and TRBJ2-1, with D maybe TRBD2 (6 bases). CDR3 size: 17 residues. Germline assignment: CDR1 SSHAT and CDR2 FNYEAQ (reference sequence). The DNA for the CDR3 is TGTGCTAGCAGCCTCGTTGCCGGGACTGGACCCTACAATGAGCAGTTCTTC. It codes for CASSLVAGTGPYNEQFF.

This clonotype came up a few times. V usage is TRBV5-4 and J usage is TRBJ2-1; tentatively, D is TRBD2 (6 bases). Trimming took off 2 bases at V and 4 bases at J, with 13 bases between the two ends. This CDR3 contains 15 residues. The germline V gene has CDR1 SGHNT and CDR2 YYREEE (reference sequence). CDR3 sequence: CASSFRDFVYNEQFF. CDR3 DNA sequence: TGTGCCAGCAGCTTCCGGGACTTTGTGTACAATGAGCAGTTCTTC.

The chain recombines TRBV7-8 with TRBJ1-2, with a tentative D call TRBD1 (5 bases). Trimming stripped 2 bases from V and 3 bases from J, with 22 bases between. The V gene's germline CDR1 is SGHVS and CDR2 FQNEAQ. The CDR3 runs to 18 residues. The CDR3 DNA reads as TGTGCCAGCAGCTTAACTCGTGGTCTGGGGGGTGAGGACTATGGCTACACCTTC. Protein product: CASSLTRGLGGEDYGYTF.

The chain recombines TRBV7-6 with TRBJ2-3, with D possibly TRBD2 on 5 matching bases. Per the germline V gene, CDR1 is SGHVS and CDR2 is FNYEAQ. V dropped 0 bases and J dropped 4 bases, with 14 bases sitting between them. The CDR3 is made up of 16 amino acids. CDR3 nucleotides: TGTGCCAGCAGCTTAGCGGGGAGTCTAGCCGCAGATACGCAGTATTTT. Translation: CASSLAGSLAADTQYF.

This clonotype has a handful of counts. The chain recombines TRBV2 with TRBJ1-2; the D is unclear. CDR3 length: 13 amino acids. Germline CDR1 is SNHLY and CDR2 is FYNNEI. V lost 8 bases and J lost 7, with 17 bases in between. CDR3 region: CASSDSREGGYTF. The CDR3 DNA is TGTGCCAGCTCAGATTCGCGGGAGGGTGGCTACACCTTC.

The chain combines TRBV3-1 with TRBJ2-1, with a tentative D call TRBD2 (6 bases). V lost 4 bases and J 9 bases, leaving 22 bases between the germline ends. Germline V gene sequence: CDR1 LGHDT, CDR2 YNNKEL (reference sequence). The CDR3 length is 16 residues. CDR3 DNA: TGTGCCAGCAGCCCCGTGAAGGAGCCGGGACTCCCTGAGCAGTTCTTC. As protein: CASSPVKEPGLPEQFF.

This chain uses TRBV12-3 or TRBV12-4 with TRBJ1-5; TRBD1 matches 11 bases. This CDR3 comprises 15 residues. Trimming took 5 bases from V and 4 from J; bases not matched to a gene: 4. The CDR3 region has the DNA TGTGCCAGCAGTGGACAGGGGGCTGGGAATCAGCCCCAGCATTTT. Translation: CASSGQGAGNQPQHF.

This clonotype was detected a few times. The rearrangement joins TRBV6-1 to TRBJ1-5; D is possibly TRBD1 (6 bases). The CDR3 spans 16 residues. The ends were cut back, 4 bases at V and 1 base at J, with 14 bases in the middle. Germline loops: CDR1 MNHNS, CDR2 SASEGT. The CDR3 DNA reads TGTGCCAGCAGTGCCATCCCCGGGACAAGCAATCAGCCCCAGCATTTT. Translating it yields CASSAIPGTSNQPQHF.

The V and J genes are TRBV7-6 and TRBJ1-5; D remains unclear. The CDR3 contains 13 residues. The V end was cut by 1 base, the J end by 3 bases, with 4 bases between. The germline CDR1 and CDR2 sequences are SGHVS and FNYEAQ. CDR3 protein: CASSLEFNQPQHF. The CDR3 bases are TGTGCCAGCAGCTTAGAGTTCAATCAGCCCCAGCATTTT.